The 2 T cell receptor beta chains below come from one sample, sequenced in a study of identical twins. MiXCR, applied by TCRdb to the 5' RACE reads, yields one record per CDR3 protein. The top ten hold over 7% of the sample, which has 350,000 to 400,000 distinct CDR3 sequences, around 9.7% seen once. Material for sequencing was naive T cells sorted from blood. These receptors were collected from a woman in her 50s in good health.

The genes are TRBV5-1 and TRBJ1-2; 10 nucleotides match TRBD1. V lost 0 bases to trimming and J lost 8 bases; unmatched junction nucleotides: 7. In germline, CDR1 is SGHRS, CDR2 YFSETQ. The CDR3 consists of 15 residues. DNA for the CDR3: TGCGCCAGCAGCTTGGGACAGGGGGCAGTCGGAGGCTACACCTTC. As protein: CASSLGQGAVGGYTF.

The genes are TRBV30 and TRBJ2-7; 9 bases are shared with TRBD1. The CDR3 extends over 14 amino acids. V shed 0 bases, J shed 4 bases, and the junction held 4 bases outside the gene matches. Germline V gives CDR1 GTSNPN, CDR2 SVGIG (reference sequence). CDR3: CAWSVTTGGYEQYF. The CDR3 DNA reads TGTGCCTGGAGTGTCACGACAGGGGGGTACGAGCAGTACTTC.